The sequence of this TCR beta chain was determined in a study of beta chain features in type 1 diabetes. Points from the study as a whole: Researchers cautioned that cDNA sequencing could over-represent cells with high TCR expression.

Reverse transcription of all isolated RNA meant that expressed TCRB transcripts were sequenced. The method was immunoSEQ multiplex PCR; TCRdb's version includes in-frame clones alone and lacks a portion of them. Of hundreds of thousands of clones listed, roughly 16% are singletons. A word on this clone: Its target is not known. One junction end does not reproduce the germline sequence, and a read error may be involved.

The CDR3 is 14 residues long. Germline V lookup: CDR1 SGHTA, CDR2 FQGNSA. The sequenced sample consisted of naive CD4+ T cells from blood. This TCR was recovered from a man aged 18 to 35 in good health. This chain connects TRBV7-2 to TRBJ1-2; weak D call: TRBD1 (6 bases). CDR3 protein: CSSSLDRNNYGYTF. Here the CDR3 DNA reads TGTTCCAGCAGCTTAGACAGGAACAACTATGGCTACACCTTC.